This T cell receptor beta chain was captured in a study of blood T cell repertoires in COVID-19 (dated by TCRdb to 2019 to 2021). In terms of the full investigation: The collaborator samples originated in the United States, Italy and Spain and spanned the acute and convalescent phases of COVID-19. The material from the prospective study consisted of cDNA or gDNA derived from T cells, B-cell-depleted T cells, or PBMCs. Subjects who had been exposed to COVID-19, were actively infected with it, or had recovered from it provided the deeply sampled blood TCRbeta repertoires that made up the dataset. The repertoires were made available in a free public database intended to serve as a resource for research on the immune response to SARS-CoV-2. Samples came from the ongoing ImmuneRACE study (first 160 participants) plus 1,254 subjects from 6 global collaborators. The sample metadata nearly always contained a de-identified subject ID, COVID-19 status, age in years and sex. HLA class I and class II types, where available, came from metadata supplied by the sample provider rather than from assay-based typing. Study-wide conclusions, independent of this receptor: How much clinical and demographic metadata was included differed by source and by participant, and the metadata was provided uncurated.

TCRbeta CDR3 regions were amplified from genomic DNA by means of the immunoSEQ Assay, a bias-controlled multiplex PCR. From the authors' description of their analysis: Within the assay, amplification of reference gene primers was used to estimate how many nucleated cells each sample contained. To quantify the absolute abundance of each unique TCRbeta CDR3 rearrangement, sequence reads were collapsed and filtered. For each sample, productive Simpson clonality was calculated by taking the square root of Simpson's diversity index across productive rearrangements. TCRdb took this table from immuneACCESS and kept in-frame rearrangements with V and J called. Such tables lack part of the clones; where checked against another copy, unresolved V genes explain under half of the gap, and the rest is unexplained. The V and J calls and clone size come from that table; D and trimming were worked out from the DNA. This sample lists 250,000 to 350,000 clones; about 82% were detected once. The ten largest clones add up to around 1.6% of the sample.

Each collaborating institution followed its own protocols to collect whole blood in K2EDTA tubes. For TCRbeta analysis, collaborators shipped samples as frozen whole blood, isolated PBMCs, or DNA extracted from either of those sample types. This clone occurred once. The antigen it recognizes is unknown. Qualities for individual bases were not recorded, and no much larger clone is one base off. There are 16 amino acids in the CDR3, from cysteine to phenylalanine inclusive. The kept DNA is CDR3 alone, 48 bases in frame from the first base. For this chain, trimming is 7 bases at the V end and 2 bases at the J end, and the number of junction bases without a gene match is 4. From a lookup of the germline V gene, CDR1 and CDR2 are SGHTA and FQGTGA.

The sequenced sample consisted of peripheral blood. Rearrangement joined TRBV7-3 to TRBJ2-6; 11 junctional bases match TRBD1. This clonotype was sampled from a woman aged 45-65 years with acute or convalescent COVID-19. The CDR3 region reads CASTRTGGTGANVLTF. The sequenced DNA is TGTGCCAGCACCCGGACAGGGGGCACTGGGGCCAACGTCCTGACTTTC.